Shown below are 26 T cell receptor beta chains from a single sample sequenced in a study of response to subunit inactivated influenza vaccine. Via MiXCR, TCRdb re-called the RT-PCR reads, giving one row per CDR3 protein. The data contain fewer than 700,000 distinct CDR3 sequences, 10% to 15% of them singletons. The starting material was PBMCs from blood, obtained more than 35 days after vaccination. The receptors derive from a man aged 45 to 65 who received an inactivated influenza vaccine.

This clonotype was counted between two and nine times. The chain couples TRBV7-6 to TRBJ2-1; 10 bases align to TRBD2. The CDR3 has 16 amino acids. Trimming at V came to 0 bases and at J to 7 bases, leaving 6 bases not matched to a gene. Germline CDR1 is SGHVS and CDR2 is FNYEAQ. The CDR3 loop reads CASSLASLAGVNEQFF. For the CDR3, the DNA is TGTGCCAGCAGCTTAGCTTCCCTAGCGGGAGTTAATGAGCAGTTCTTC.

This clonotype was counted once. Here the CDR3 DNA reads TGTGCCAGCAGCCAAGATCGCCACCCTACCGGGGAGCTGTTTTTT. Protein: CASSQDRHPTGELFF. V and J are TRBV14 and TRBJ2-2; D call uncertain. V lost 0 bases, J lost 5 bases, and 10 bases lay in between. Germline CDR1 and CDR2: SGHDN and FVKESK. This CDR3 has 15 amino acids.

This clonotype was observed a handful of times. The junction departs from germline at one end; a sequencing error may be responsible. The CDR3 nucleotides are TGTGCCAGCAGCACCGCCGCGACAGGGGGCTACTATGAGCAGTTCTTC. This sequence encodes CASSTAATGGYYEQFF. The chain uses TRBV5-4 and TRBJ2-1; TRBD1 agrees at 10 bases. The CDR3 is 16 residues long. Germline V gene data show CDR1 as SGHNT and CDR2 as YYREEE (reference sequence).

CDR3 coding DNA: TGCAGTGCTACCGCCCGAGAAACAGGTAGCTCCTACGAGCAGTACTTC. Amino acid sequence: CSATARETGSSYEQYF. The chain has TRBV20-1 and TRBJ2-7, with D maybe TRBD1 (5 bases). The length of the CDR3 is 16 residues. V was shortened by 4 bases and J by 0 bases, with 19 bases between the two germline ends. CDR1 DFQATT and CDR2 SNEGSKA come from the germline V gene (reference sequence).

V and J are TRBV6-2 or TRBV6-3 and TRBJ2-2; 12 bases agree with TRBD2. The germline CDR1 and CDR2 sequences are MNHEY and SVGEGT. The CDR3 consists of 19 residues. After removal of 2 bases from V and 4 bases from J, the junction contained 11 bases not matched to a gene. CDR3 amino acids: CASSYEFPSGGAITGELFF. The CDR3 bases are TGTGCCAGCAGTTACGAATTTCCTAGCGGGGGGGCCATCACCGGGGAGCTGTTTTTT.

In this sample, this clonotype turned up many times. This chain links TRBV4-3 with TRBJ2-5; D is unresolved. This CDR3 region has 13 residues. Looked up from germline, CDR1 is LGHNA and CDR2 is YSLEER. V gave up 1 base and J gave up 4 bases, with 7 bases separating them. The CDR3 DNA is TGCGCCAGCAGCCAAGCCCTACTAGAGACCCAGTACTTC. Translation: CASSQALLETQYF.

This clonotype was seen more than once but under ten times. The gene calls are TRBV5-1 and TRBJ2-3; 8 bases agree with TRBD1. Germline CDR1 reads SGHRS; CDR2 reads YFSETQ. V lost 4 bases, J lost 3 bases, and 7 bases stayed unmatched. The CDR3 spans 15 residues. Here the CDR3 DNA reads TGCGCCAGCAGCGCACCGGGACAGGTGACAGATACGCAGTATTTT. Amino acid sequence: CASSAPGQVTDTQYF.

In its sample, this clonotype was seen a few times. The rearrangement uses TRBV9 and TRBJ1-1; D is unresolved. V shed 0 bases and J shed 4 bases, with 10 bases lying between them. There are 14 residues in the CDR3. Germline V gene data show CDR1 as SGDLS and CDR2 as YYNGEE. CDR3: CASSVGPGSTEAFF. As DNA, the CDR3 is TGTGCCAGCAGCGTAGGTCCGGGGAGCACTGAAGCTTTCTTT.

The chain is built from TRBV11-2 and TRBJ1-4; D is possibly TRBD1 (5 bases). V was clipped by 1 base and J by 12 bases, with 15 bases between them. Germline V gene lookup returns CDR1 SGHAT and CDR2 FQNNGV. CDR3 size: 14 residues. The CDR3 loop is CASSLVRDPAQLFF. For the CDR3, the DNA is TGTGCCAGCAGCTTAGTGAGGGACCCGGCGCAACTGTTTTTT.

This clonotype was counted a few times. As DNA, the CDR3 is TGTGCCAGCACCCTCAACCCCGGGCAGAGCTACGAGCAGTACTTC. Its protein is CASTLNPGQSYEQYF. This rearrangement joins TRBV7-9 to TRBJ2-7; D unresolved. Germline V gene data show CDR1 as SEHNR and CDR2 as FQNEAQ (reference sequence). The CDR3 extends over 15 amino acids. V was trimmed by 7 bases and J by 3 bases, leaving 19 bases between them.

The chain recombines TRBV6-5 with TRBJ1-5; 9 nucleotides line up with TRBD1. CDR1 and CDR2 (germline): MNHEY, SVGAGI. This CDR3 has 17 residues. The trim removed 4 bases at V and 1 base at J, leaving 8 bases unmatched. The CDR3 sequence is CASSFQRGQGSNQPQHF. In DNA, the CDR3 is TGTGCCAGCAGTTTTCAAAGAGGACAGGGGAGCAATCAGCCCCAGCATTTT.

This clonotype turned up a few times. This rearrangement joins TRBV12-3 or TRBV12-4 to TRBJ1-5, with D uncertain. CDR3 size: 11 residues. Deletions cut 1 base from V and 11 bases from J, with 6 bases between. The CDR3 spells CASSLGGSQHF. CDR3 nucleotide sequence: TGTGCCAGCAGTTTAGGAGGTTCCCAGCATTTT.

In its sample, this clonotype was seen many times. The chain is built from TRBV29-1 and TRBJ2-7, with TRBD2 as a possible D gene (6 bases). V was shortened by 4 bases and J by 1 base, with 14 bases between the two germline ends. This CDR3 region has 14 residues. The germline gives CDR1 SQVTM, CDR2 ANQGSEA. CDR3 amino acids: CSVVVSSASYEQYF. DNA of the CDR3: TGCAGCGTTGTTGTTTCTAGCGCTTCCTACGAGCAGTACTTC.

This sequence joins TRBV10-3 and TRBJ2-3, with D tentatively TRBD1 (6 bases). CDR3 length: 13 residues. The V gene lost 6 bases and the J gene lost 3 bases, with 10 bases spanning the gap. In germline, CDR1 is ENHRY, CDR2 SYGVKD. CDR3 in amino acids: CAISQTGTDTQYF. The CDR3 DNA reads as TGTGCCATCAGCCAAACAGGGACAGATACGCAGTATTTT.

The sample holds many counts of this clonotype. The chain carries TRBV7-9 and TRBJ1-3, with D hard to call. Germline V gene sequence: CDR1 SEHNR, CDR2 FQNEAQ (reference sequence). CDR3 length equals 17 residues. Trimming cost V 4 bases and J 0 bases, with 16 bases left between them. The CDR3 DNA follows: TGTGCCAGCAGCTCCCCGACGGCGGACGACTCTGGAAACACCATATATTTT. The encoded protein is CASSSPTADDSGNTIYF.

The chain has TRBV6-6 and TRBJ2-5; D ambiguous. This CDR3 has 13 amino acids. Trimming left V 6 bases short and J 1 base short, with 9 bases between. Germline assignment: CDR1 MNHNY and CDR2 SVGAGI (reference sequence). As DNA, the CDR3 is TGTGCCAGCAGCCCCGTTGGCCAAGAGACCCAGTACTTC. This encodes CASSPVGQETQYF.

CDR3 sequence reads: CASSPGGRASGVERRYEQFF. CDR3 coding DNA: TGTGCCAGCAGCCCGGGAGGAAGGGCTTCGGGGGTCGAACGTCGATATGAGCAGTTCTTC. The gene calls are TRBV11-1 and TRBJ2-1; 7 nucleotides agree with TRBD2. The CDR3 covers 20 residues. Germline values: CDR1 SGHAT, CDR2 FQDESV (reference sequence). Trimming took 5 bases from V and 8 from J; bases not matched to a gene: 27. The full variable domain, its missing parts supplied by reference TRBV11-1 and TRBJ2-1, is EAEVAQSPRYKITEKSQAVAFWCDPISGHATLYWYRQILGQGPELLVQFQDESVVDDSQLPKDRFSAERLKGVDSTLKIQPAELGDSAMYLCASSPGGRASGVERRYEQFFGPGTRLTVL.

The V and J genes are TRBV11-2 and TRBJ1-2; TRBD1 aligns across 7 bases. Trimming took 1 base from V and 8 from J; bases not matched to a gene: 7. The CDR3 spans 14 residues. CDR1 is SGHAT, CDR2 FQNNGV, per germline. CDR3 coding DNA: TGTGCCAGCAGCTTAGGAGACAGGGTTGGAGGCTACACCTTC. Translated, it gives CASSLGDRVGGYTF.

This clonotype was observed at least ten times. CDR3 in DNA: TGTGCCATCAGTGAGGTTTTGCGGGATGGCTCCTACAATGAGCAGTTCTTC. It codes for CAISEVLRDGSYNEQFF. V is TRBV10-3 and J is TRBJ2-1, with D maybe TRBD2 (6 bases). The CDR3 length is 17 residues. The ends were cut back, 2 bases at V and 0 bases at J, with 14 bases in the middle. Germline V gives CDR1 ENHRY, CDR2 SYGVKD.

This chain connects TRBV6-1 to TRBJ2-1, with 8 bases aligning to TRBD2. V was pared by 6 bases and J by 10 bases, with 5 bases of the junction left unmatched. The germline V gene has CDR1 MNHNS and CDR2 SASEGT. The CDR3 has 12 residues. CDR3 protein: CASSWERGEQFF. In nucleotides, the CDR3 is TGTGCCAGCAGCTGGGAGCGGGGGGAGCAGTTCTTC.

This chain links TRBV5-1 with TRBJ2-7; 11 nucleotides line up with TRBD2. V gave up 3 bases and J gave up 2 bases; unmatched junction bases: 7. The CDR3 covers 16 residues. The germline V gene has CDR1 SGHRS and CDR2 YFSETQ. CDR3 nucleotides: TGCGCCAGCAGCTCCGGGACTAGCGGAGTGACCTACGAGCAGTACTTC. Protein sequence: CASSSGTSGVTYEQYF. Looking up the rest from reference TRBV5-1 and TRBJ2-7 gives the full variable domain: KAGVTQTPRYLIKTRGQQVTLSCSPISGHRSVSWYQQTPGQGLQFLFEYFSETQRNKGNFPGRFSGRQFSNSRSEMNVSTLELGDSALYLCASSSGTSGVTYEQYFGPGTRLTVT.

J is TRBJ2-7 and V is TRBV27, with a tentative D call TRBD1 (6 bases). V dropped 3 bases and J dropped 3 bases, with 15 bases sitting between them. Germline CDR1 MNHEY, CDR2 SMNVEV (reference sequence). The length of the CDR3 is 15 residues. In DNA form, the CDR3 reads TGTGCCAGCAGTTTTCTTCGGCAGGGGAACTACGAGCAGTACTTC. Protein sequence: CASSFLRQGNYEQYF.

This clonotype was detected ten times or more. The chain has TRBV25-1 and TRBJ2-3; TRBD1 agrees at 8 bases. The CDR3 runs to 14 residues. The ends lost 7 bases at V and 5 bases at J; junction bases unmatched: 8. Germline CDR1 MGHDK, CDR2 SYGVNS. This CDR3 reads CASTDRGSLDTQYF. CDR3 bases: TGTGCCAGCACAGACAGGGGATCTTTAGATACGCAGTATTTT.

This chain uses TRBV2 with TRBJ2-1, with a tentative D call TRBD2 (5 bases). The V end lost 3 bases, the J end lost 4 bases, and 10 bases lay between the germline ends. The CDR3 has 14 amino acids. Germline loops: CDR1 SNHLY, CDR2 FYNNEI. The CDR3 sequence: CASSDFSVYNEQFF. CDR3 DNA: TGTGCCAGCAGTGACTTTAGCGTTTACAATGAGCAGTTCTTC.

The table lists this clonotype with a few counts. The CDR3 DNA reads as TGTGCCAGCCTGAGCGGGAGGGCCACCGGGGAGCTGTTTTTT. Its protein product is CASLSGRATGELFF. This rearrangement joins TRBV28 to TRBJ2-2; TRBD2 matches 10 bases. V trimming: 8 bases; J trimming: 4 bases; junction bases outside the gene matches: 4. Germline assignment: CDR1 MDHEN and CDR2 SYDVKM. The CDR3 consists of 14 residues.

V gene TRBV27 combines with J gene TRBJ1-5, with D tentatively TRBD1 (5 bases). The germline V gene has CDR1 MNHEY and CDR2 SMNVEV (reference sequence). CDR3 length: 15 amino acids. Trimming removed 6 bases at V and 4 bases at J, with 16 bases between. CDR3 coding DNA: TGTGCCAGCAGAACCGGGACGGGAGGAAATCAGCCCCAGCATTTT. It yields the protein CASRTGTGGNQPQHF.